This is a list of T cell receptor beta chains from one sample in a study of blood T cells in healthy people across ages. TCRdb redid the calling of the 5' RACE reads with MiXCR, one entry per CDR3 protein. The sample gives about 1.5 million distinct CDR3 sequences, roughly two fifths of which show up once; roughly 3.7% is in the top ten. Sequencing input: blood. These receptors came from a woman aged 18-29 years in good health. Both conserved end residues are part of each CDR3.

J gene,V gene,CDR3 protein
-,TRBV29-1,CSVRTGVSYEQYF
TRBJ2-7,TRBV29-1,CSVASPGQGAPNYEQYF
TRBJ1-2,TRBV7-2,CASSLGSGQVSYGYTF
TRBJ1-2,TRBV28,CASSSNPSGLDYGYTF
TRBJ2-7,TRBV7-9,CASSFGTSATYEQYF
TRBJ2-1,TRBV7-2,CASSPRDYNNEQFF
TRBJ1-2,TRBV5-1,CASSLDFSYGYTF
TRBJ1-4,TRBV5-1,CASSTRDVGEKLFF
TRBJ1-2,TRBV3-1,CASSQTTGATYGYTF
TRBJ2-6,TRBV28,CASSFLGSASGANVLTF
TRBJ2-7,TRBV6-2/TRBV6-3,CASSYSLGGRSSYEQYF
TRBJ1-2,TRBV12-3/TRBV12-4,CASSFWRQGLDGYTF
TRBJ2-7,TRBV2,CASGRSYEQYF
TRBJ1-6,TRBV6-1,CAILSGTGVYNSPLHF
TRBJ2-3,TRBV6-2/TRBV6-3,CASSYFTAGGSTDTQYF
TRBJ2-4,TRBV25-1,CASSETPRAGGPPTIAKNIQYF
TRBJ2-3,TRBV20-1,CSARGPRWGTDTQYF
TRBJ2-5,TRBV20-1,CSASPRTSGVRETQYF
TRBJ2-1,TRBV6-5,CASSKGGWLGNEQFF
TRBJ2-1,TRBV7-4,CASSSLGLARPYEQFF
TRBJ2-3,TRBV6-2/TRBV6-3,CASSPSGDATDTQYF
TRBJ1-2,TRBV9,CASSRDGTNYGYTF
TRBJ2-5,TRBV9,CASSPSGTSGNEQYF
TRBJ1-2,TRBV12-3/TRBV12-4,CASNRVRGYTF
TRBJ2-1,TRBV12-3/TRBV12-4,CASSFSSVGNEQFF
-,TRBV4-2,CTSSQSAVSSYNEQYF
TRBJ2-1,TRBV11-2,CASSLGTSGGDNEQFF
TRBJ2-7,TRBV27,CASSWGGRTYEQYF
TRBJ1-5,TRBV9,CASSVGFGVQPQHF